These 25 T cell receptor beta chains originate from one sample sequenced in a study of cytotoxic CD8 clonotypes in ibrutinib-treated CLL. Data came from immunoSEQ multiplex PCR; TCRdb stores just in-frame clones and leaves some out. The table lists approximately 280,000 clones, less than 85% of them singletons. This specimen was PBMCs, taken at disease progression, from a patient treated with ibrutinib. These receptors originate from a human donor with chronic lymphocytic leukemia.

The rearrangement uses TRBV14 and TRBJ1-1; 8 positions match TRBD1. Trimming at V came to 2 bases and at J to 4 bases, leaving 9 bases not matched to a gene. CDR3 size: 16 residues. Germline V gene lookup returns CDR1 SGHDN and CDR2 FVKESK. CDR3 amino acids: CASSQITGGRSTEAFF. CDR3 DNA: TGTGCCAGCAGCCAAATAACAGGGGGAAGGAGCACTGAAGCTTTCTTT.

This chain joins TRBV7-9 and TRBJ1-1; D not resolved. Deletions cut 4 bases from V and 0 bases from J, with 6 bases between. CDR1 SEHNR and CDR2 FQNEAQ come from the germline V gene (reference sequence). There are 13 residues in the CDR3. CDR3 protein: CASSSPVNTEAFF. The CDR3 coding sequence is TGTGCCAGCAGCTCCCCCGTGAACACTGAAGCTTTCTTT.

V gene TRBV10-3 combines with J gene TRBJ1-2; D is unresolved. Between the trimmed V and J ends, which lost 0 bases and 4 bases, there was a span of 12 bases. The germline CDR1 and CDR2 sequences are ENHRY and SYGVKD. CDR3 length equals 15 residues. The CDR3 protein is CAISESKAAGYGYTF. CDR3 coding DNA: TGTGCCATCAGTGAGTCGAAGGCAGCAGGCTATGGCTACACCTTC.

V is TRBV4-1 and J is TRBJ2-7, with D possibly TRBD1 on 6 matching bases. V dropped 3 bases and J dropped 2 bases, with 8 bases sitting between them. CDR1 is MGHRA, CDR2 YSYEKL, per germline. The CDR3 covers 13 residues. The CDR3 is CASSQDSPYEQYF. In DNA, the CDR3 is TGCGCCAGCAGCCAGGACAGTCCCTACGAGCAGTACTTC.

This chain links TRBV6-5 with TRBJ1-4, with 9 positions matching TRBD1. Per germline, CDR1 MNHEY and CDR2 SVGAGI. Losses at the gene ends were 6 bases for V and 8 bases for J; bases not matched to a gene: 7. The CDR3 totals 14 residues. CDR3 in amino acids: CASSVQGAQEKLFF. The CDR3 coding sequence is TGTGCCAGCAGCGTACAGGGGGCGCAGGAAAAACTGTTTTTT.

The chain employs TRBV9 and TRBJ1-2; D might be TRBD1 (5 bases). CDR1 and CDR2 (germline): SGDLS, YYNGEE. V lost 3 bases and J 3 bases, leaving 9 bases between the germline ends. The CDR3 length is 13 residues. The CDR3 protein is CASSETGDYGYTF. The CDR3, as DNA: TGTGCCAGCAGCGAAACAGGAGACTATGGCTACACCTTC.

The rearrangement joins TRBV15 to TRBJ2-7, with TRBD1 as a possible D gene (6 bases). The germline V gene has CDR1 LNHNV and CDR2 YYDKDF (reference sequence). The CDR3 runs to 16 residues. Trimming removed 2 bases from V and 4 bases from J, with 18 bases in between. CDR3 residues: CATSRSYTGFPYEQYF. CDR3 nucleotide sequence: TGTGCCACCAGCAGATCTTATACAGGGTTCCCTTACGAGCAGTACTTC.

The V gene is TRBV28, the J gene TRBJ2-3; TRBD1 is a possible D gene (5 bases). Germline V gene sequence: CDR1 MDHEN, CDR2 SYDVKM. This CDR3 comprises 15 residues. The V gene lost 4 bases and the J gene lost 8 bases, with 19 bases spanning the gap. CDR3 coding DNA: TGTGCCAGCAGTTCCGACAGTGGGGTCATGCTTACGCAGTATTTT. As protein: CASSSDSGVMLTQYF.

The chain joins TRBV12-5 to TRBJ2-3; the D gene is possibly TRBD1 (5 bases). This CDR3 has 16 amino acids. Trimming took off 0 bases at V and 7 bases at J, with 17 bases between the two ends. Germline CDR1 reads LGHNT; CDR2 reads FRNRAP. The CDR3 is CASGLVGLLQGYTQYF. CDR3 nucleotide sequence: TGTGCTAGTGGTTTGGTCGGCCTCCTTCAGGGTTATACGCAGTATTTT.

The chain couples TRBV6-1 to TRBJ2-7; TRBD1 matches at 7 bases. Trimming removed 6 bases from V and 3 bases from J; junction bases left unmatched: 11. Germline values: CDR1 MNHNS, CDR2 SASEGT. The CDR3 runs 15 residues. The DNA of the CDR3 is TGTGCCAGCAGGAGAGGACAGGCCGAGCACTACGAGCAGTACTTC. It encodes CASRRGQAEHYEQYF.

This clone occurred a few times. The V gene is TRBV5-1, the J gene TRBJ1-3; D unresolved. V was pared by 4 bases and J by 0 bases, with 8 bases between. CDR1 and CDR2 (germline): SGHRS, YFSETQ. CDR3 length: 14 residues. The CDR3 DNA follows: TGCGCCAGCAGCCAGGATCCCTCTGGAAACACCATATATTTT. Translating gives CASSQDPSGNTIYF.

V and J are TRBV29-1 and TRBJ2-2; unclear D gene. The V and J ends lost 7 bases and 0 bases respectively, with 6 bases between them. CDR3 length equals 12 residues. Germline V CDR1 and CDR2: SQVTM, ANQGSEA. The CDR3 DNA sequence: TGCAGCGCTTCAACGAACACCGGGGAGCTGTTTTTT. Translating it yields CSASTNTGELFF.

The gene calls are TRBV18 and TRBJ1-2; D gene unclear. CDR3 length equals 15 residues. Germline values: CDR1 KGHSH, CDR2 LQKENI. V lost 3 bases to trimming and J lost 0 bases, with 11 bases between them. For the CDR3, the DNA is TGTGCCAGCTCACCCCCCAGAAGCCCTAACTATGGCTACACCTTC. It translates to CASSPPRSPNYGYTF.

The chain links TRBV11-2 to TRBJ2-3, with D tentatively TRBD1 (6 bases). Germline V gene data show CDR1 as SGHAT and CDR2 as FQNNGV. The V gene lost 5 bases and the J gene lost 1 base, with 13 bases spanning the gap. CDR3 length: 15 residues. CDR3 sequence (DNA): TGTGCCAGCAGCAGGGGGACCCGGGGCACAGATACGCAGTATTTT. It specifies CASSRGTRGTDTQYF.

V gene TRBV6-5 combines with J gene TRBJ2-1; TRBD1 might be the D (6 bases). The V end was cut by 6 bases, the J end by 1 base, with 13 bases between. The CDR3 is made up of 15 amino acids. The germline CDR1 and CDR2 sequences are MNHEY and SVGAGI. The chain's CDR3 is CASSQRGWSYNEQFF. The CDR3 DNA follows: TGTGCCAGCAGCCAAAGGGGGTGGTCCTACAATGAGCAGTTCTTC.

This clone was seen just once. This chain joins TRBV9 and TRBJ1-2; no clear D gene. Trimming stripped 3 bases from V and 0 bases from J, with 9 bases between. There are 14 residues in the CDR3. Germline V gene sequence: CDR1 SGDLS, CDR2 YYNGEE. The CDR3 DNA reads as TGTGCCAGCAGCGCTCCGTTAGCTAACTATGGCTACACCTTC. Translated: CASSAPLANYGYTF.

The rearrangement joins TRBV15 to TRBJ1-5, with 8 positions matching TRBD1. Germline lookup yields CDR1 LNHNV and CDR2 YYDKDF (reference sequence). Trimming cost V 0 bases and J 5 bases; bases outside gene matches: 6. The CDR3 runs 16 residues. DNA of the CDR3: TGTGCCACCAGCAGAGATTGGGCAGGGGGCGATCAGCCCCAGCATTTT. It translates to CATSRDWAGGDQPQHF.

The rearrangement joins TRBV29-1 to TRBJ2-5; tentative D call: TRBD2 (5 bases). V lost 6 bases and J lost 5, with 19 bases in between. Germline-derived CDR1 and CDR2 are SQVTM and ANQGSEA. This CDR3 has 14 amino acids. For the CDR3, the DNA is TGCAGCGTCCCCCACCCCCCAGGCGGGGAGACCCAGTACTTC. It codes for CSVPHPPGGETQYF.

The chain links TRBV7-9 to TRBJ1-1, with D possibly being TRBD1 (6 bases). This CDR3 is 14 amino acids long. Trimming stripped 3 bases from V and 4 bases from J, with 12 bases between. The germline gives CDR1 SEHNR, CDR2 FQNEAQ (reference sequence). CDR3 in DNA: TGTGCCAGCAGCTTCTGGACAGTCGGCACTGAAGCTTTCTTT. Encoded protein: CASSFWTVGTEAFF.

The CDR3 region has the DNA TGTGCCAGCGCCAAGGCCAAGGGACCGCGCCCCAACGAGCAGTACTTC. As protein: CASAKAKGPRPNEQYF. This rearrangement joins TRBV27 to TRBJ2-7; D is possibly TRBD1 or TRBD2 (5 bases each). With 8 bases removed from V and 5 bases from J, the gap between germline ends came to 25 bases. This CDR3 contains 16 residues. Germline assignment: CDR1 MNHEY and CDR2 SMNVEV (reference sequence).

V gene TRBV15 combines with J gene TRBJ2-5, with D unclear. This CDR3 is built from 15 residues. V lost 0 bases and J 5 bases, leaving 13 bases between the germline ends. CDR1 is LNHNV, CDR2 YYDKDF, per germline (reference sequence). The chain's CDR3 is CATSRDHSLGETQYF. CDR3 nucleotides: TGTGCCACCAGCAGAGATCACAGCCTCGGGGAGACCCAGTACTTC. The full variable domain, with the rest looked up from reference TRBV15 and TRBJ2-5, is DAMVIQNPRYQVTQFGKPVTLSCSQTLNHNVMYWYQQKSSQAPKLLFHYYDKDFNNEADTPDNFQSRRPNTSFCFLDIRSPGLGDTAMYLCATSRDHSLGETQYFGPGTRLLVL.

CDR3 coding DNA: TGTGCCAGCAGCTCCCGAGCCCGGGAAAGCTCCTACGAGCAGTACTTC. This codes for CASSSRARESSYEQYF. The chain links TRBV5-4 to TRBJ2-7; weak D call: TRBD2 (5 bases). CDR1 and CDR2 (germline): SGHNT, YYREEE (reference sequence). The CDR3 is 16 residues long. Trimming removed 3 bases at V and 0 bases at J, with 16 bases between. The entire variable domain, with the rest obtained from reference TRBV5-4 and TRBJ2-7, is as follows: ETGVTQSPTHLIKTRGQQVTLRCSSQSGHNTVSWYQQALGQGPQFIFQYYREEENGRGNFPPRFSGLQFPNYSSELNVNALELDDSALYLCASSSRARESSYEQYFGPGTRLTVT.

DNA for the CDR3: TGCGCCAGCAGAGTAAGGGAGCTCTATGGCTACACCTTC. Protein product: CASRVRELYGYTF. The chain joins TRBV5-1 to TRBJ1-2; D remains ambiguous. The CDR3 runs 13 residues. CDR1 is SGHRS, CDR2 YFSETQ, per germline. With 5 bases removed from V and 4 bases from J, the gap between germline ends came to 12 bases.

This clone was recorded only once. The rearrangement uses TRBV11-1 and TRBJ2-7, with D possibly matching TRBD2 (6 bases). Germline V gene data show CDR1 as SGHAT and CDR2 as FQDESV (reference sequence). V was clipped by 4 bases and J by 3 bases, with 7 bases between them. This CDR3 has 12 amino acids. The CDR3 sequence: CASSSAGYEQYF. The CDR3 DNA sequence: TGTGCCAGCAGCTCAGCGGGCTACGAGCAGTACTTC.

The chain recombines TRBV29-1 with TRBJ1-2; D is ambiguous. This CDR3 contains 14 residues. The germline CDR1 and CDR2 sequences are SQVTM and ANQGSEA. Deletions cut 6 bases from V and 3 bases from J, with 17 bases between. The CDR3 DNA sequence: TGCAGCGTCCAACCGCCCGAGGGAGACTATGGCTACACCTTC. It codes for CSVQPPEGDYGYTF.